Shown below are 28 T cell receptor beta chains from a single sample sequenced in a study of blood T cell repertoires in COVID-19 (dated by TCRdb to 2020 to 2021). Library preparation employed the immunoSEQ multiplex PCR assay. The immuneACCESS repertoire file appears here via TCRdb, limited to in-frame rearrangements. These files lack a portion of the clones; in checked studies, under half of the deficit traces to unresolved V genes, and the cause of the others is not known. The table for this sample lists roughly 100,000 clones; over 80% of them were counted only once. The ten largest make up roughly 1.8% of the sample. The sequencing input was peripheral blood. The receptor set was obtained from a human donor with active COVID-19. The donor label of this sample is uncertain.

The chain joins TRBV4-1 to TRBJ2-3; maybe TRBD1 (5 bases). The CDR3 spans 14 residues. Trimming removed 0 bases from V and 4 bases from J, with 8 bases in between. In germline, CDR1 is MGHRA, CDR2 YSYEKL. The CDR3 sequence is CASSQDVGADTQYF. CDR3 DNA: TGCGCCAGCAGCCAAGATGTAGGGGCAGATACGCAGTATTTT.

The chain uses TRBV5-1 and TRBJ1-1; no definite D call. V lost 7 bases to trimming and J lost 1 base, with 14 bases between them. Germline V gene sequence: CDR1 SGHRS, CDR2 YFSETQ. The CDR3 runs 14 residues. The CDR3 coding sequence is TGCGCCAGCTATCCCGTCGTCGGGAACACTGAAGCTTTCTTT. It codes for CASYPVVGNTEAFF.

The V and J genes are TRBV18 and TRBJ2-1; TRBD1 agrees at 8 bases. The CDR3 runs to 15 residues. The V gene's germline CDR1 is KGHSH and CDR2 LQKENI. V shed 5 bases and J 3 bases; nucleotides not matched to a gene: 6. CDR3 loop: CASSSQGAGYNEQFF. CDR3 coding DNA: TGTGCCAGCTCATCGCAGGGGGCGGGCTACAATGAGCAGTTCTTC.

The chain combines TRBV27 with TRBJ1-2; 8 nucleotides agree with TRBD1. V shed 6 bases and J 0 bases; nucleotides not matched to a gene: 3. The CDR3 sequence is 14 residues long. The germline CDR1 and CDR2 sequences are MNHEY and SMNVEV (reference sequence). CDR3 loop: CASSTDRANYGYTF. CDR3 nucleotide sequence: TGTGCCAGCAGCACGGACAGGGCTAACTATGGCTACACCTTC.

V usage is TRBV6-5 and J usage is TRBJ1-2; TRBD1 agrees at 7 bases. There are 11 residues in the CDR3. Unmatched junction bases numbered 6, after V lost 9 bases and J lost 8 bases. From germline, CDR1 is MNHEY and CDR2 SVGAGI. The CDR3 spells CASIQGFGYTF. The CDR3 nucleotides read TGTGCCAGTATACAGGGGTTCGGCTACACCTTC.

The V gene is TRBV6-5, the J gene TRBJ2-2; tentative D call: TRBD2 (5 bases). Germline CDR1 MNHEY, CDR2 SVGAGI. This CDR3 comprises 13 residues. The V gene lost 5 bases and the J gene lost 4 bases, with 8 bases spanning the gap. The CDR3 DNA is TGTGCCAGCAGTCGGGGATCCACCGGGGAGCTGTTTTTT. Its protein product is CASSRGSTGELFF.

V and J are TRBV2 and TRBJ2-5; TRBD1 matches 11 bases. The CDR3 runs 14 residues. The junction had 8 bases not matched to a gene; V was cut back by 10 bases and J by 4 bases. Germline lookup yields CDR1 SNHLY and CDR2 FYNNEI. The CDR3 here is CATGRDRGGETQYF. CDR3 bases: TGTGCCACCGGACGGGACAGGGGGGGAGAGACCCAGTACTTC. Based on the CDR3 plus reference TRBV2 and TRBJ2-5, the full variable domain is EPEVTQTPSHQVTQMGQEVILRCVPISNHLYFYWYRQILGQKVEFLVSFYNNEISEKSEIFDDQFSVERPDGSNFTLKIRSTKLEDSAMYFCATGRDRGGETQYFGPGTRLLVL.

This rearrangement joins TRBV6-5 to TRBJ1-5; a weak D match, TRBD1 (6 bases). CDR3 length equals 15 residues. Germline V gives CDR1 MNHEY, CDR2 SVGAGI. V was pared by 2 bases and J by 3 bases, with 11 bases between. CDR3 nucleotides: TGTGCCAGCAGTTACAACAGGGATATCAATCAGCCCCAGCATTTT. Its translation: CASSYNRDINQPQHF.

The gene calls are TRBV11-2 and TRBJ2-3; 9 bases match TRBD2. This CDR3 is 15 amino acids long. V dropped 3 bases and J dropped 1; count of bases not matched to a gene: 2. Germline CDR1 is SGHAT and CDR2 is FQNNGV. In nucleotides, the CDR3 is TGTGCCAGCAGCTTGAGGACTAGCGGCACAGATACGCAGTATTTT. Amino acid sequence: CASSLRTSGTDTQYF.

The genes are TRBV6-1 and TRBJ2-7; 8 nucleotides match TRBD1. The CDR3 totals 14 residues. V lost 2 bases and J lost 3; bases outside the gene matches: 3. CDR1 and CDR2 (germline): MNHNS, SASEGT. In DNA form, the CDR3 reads TGTGCCAGCAGTGAAAGGGACAGGCTCTACGAGCAGTACTTC. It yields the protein CASSERDRLYEQYF.

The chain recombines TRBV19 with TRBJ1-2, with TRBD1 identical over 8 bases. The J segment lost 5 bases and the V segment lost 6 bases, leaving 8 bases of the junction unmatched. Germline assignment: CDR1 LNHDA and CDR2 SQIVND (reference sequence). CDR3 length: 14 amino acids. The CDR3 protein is CASRQDRALYGYTF. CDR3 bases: TGTGCCAGTAGACAGGACAGGGCGCTATATGGCTACACCTTC.

The CDR3 sequence: CASSDGADRGYEDTEAFF. DNA for the CDR3: TGTGCCAGCAGCGATGGAGCGGACAGGGGGTATGAGGACACTGAAGCTTTCTTT. The V gene is TRBV9, the J gene TRBJ1-1, with 10 bases matching TRBD1. The CDR3 has 18 residues. Germline values: CDR1 SGDLS, CDR2 YYNGEE. V dropped 3 bases and J dropped 3; count of bases not matched to a gene: 14. Looking up the rest from reference TRBV9 and TRBJ1-1 gives the full variable domain: DSGVTQTPKHLITATGQRVTLRCSPRSGDLSVYWYQQSLDQGLQFLIQYYNGEERAKGNILERFSAQQFPDLHSELNLSSLELGDSALYFCASSDGADRGYEDTEAFFGQGTRLTVV.

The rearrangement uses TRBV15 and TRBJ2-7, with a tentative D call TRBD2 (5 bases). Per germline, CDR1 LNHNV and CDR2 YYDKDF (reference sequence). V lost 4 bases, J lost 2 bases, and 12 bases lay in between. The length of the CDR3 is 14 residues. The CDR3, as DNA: TGTGCCACCAGCACCCTAGACGGGGCCTACGAGCAGTACTTC. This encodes CATSTLDGAYEQYF.

The CDR3 sequence: CASSTRQGRPDTQYF. In DNA form, the CDR3 reads TGTGCCAGCAGCACCCGACAGGGTCGCCCAGATACGCAGTATTTT. The chain recombines TRBV7-2 with TRBJ2-3, with 7 bases fitting TRBD1. Germline V gene lookup returns CDR1 SGHTA and CDR2 FQGNSA. The CDR3 consists of 15 residues. V gave up 5 bases and J gave up 4 bases; unmatched junction bases: 9.

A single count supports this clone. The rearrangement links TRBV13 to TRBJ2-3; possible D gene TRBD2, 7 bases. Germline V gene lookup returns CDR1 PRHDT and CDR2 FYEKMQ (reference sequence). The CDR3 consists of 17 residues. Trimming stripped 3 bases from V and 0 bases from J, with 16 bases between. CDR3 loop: CASSFSGGGASTDTQYF. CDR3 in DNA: TGTGCCAGCAGCTTTTCCGGAGGGGGGGCCAGCACAGATACGCAGTATTTT.

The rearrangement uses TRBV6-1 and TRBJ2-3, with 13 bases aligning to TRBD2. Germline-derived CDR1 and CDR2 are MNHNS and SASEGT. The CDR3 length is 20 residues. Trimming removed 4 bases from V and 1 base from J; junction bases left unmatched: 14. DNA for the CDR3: TGTGCCAGCAGTGGACGGACTAGCGGGGGTCCCCAAAGGGGCACAGATACGCAGTATTTT. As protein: CASSGRTSGGPQRGTDTQYF.

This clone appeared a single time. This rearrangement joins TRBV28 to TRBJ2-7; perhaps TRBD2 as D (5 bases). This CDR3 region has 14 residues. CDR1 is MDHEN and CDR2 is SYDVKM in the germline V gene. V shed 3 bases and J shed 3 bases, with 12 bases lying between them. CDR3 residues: CASSFSKLDYEQYF. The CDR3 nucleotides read TGTGCCAGCAGTTTCTCAAAACTAGACTACGAGCAGTACTTC.

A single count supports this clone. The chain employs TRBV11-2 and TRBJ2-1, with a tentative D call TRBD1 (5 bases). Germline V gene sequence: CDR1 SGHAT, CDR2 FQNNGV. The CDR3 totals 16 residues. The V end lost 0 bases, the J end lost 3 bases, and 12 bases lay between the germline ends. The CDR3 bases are TGTGCCAGCAGCTTAGAATCAGGGTTGAACTACAATGAGCAGTTCTTC. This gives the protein CASSLESGLNYNEQFF.

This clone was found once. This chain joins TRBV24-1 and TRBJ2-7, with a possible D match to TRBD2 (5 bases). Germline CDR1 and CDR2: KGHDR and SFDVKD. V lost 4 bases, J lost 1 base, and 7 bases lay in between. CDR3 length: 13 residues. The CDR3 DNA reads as TGTGCCACCAGTGACGGGGAATCCTACGAGCAGTACTTC. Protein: CATSDGESYEQYF.

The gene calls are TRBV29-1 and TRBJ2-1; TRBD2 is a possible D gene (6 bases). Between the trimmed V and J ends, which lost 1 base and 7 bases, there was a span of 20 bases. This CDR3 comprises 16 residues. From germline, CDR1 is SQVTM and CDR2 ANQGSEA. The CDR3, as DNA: TGCAGCGTTGAAGCGTTAGCGGCCAAAAAGAGGAATGAGCAGTTCTTC. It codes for CSVEALAAKKRNEQFF.

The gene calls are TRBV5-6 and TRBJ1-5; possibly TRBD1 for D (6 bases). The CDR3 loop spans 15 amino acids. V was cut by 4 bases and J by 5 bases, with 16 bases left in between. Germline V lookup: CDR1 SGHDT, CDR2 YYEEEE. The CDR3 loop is CASSRGQLFDQPQHF. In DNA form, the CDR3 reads TGTGCCAGCAGCCGTGGACAGTTGTTTGATCAGCCCCAGCATTTT.

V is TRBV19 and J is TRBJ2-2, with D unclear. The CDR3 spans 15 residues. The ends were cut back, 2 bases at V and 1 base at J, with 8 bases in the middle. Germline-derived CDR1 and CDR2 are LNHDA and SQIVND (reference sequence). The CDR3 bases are TGTGCCAGTAGTATAAACAGAGAGAACACCGGGGAGCTGTTTTTT. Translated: CASSINRENTGELFF.

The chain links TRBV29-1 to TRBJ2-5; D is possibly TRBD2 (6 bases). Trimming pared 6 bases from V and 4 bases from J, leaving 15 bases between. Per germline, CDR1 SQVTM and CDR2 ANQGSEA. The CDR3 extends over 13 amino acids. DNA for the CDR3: TGCAGCGTCCGACTAGTTTTAGGAGAGACCCAGTACTTC. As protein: CSVRLVLGETQYF.

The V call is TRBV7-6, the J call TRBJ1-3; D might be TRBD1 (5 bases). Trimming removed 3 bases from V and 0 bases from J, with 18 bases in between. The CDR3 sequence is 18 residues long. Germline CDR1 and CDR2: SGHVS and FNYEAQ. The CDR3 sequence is CASSFGPTLTDSGNTIYF. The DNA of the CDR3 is TGTGCCAGCAGCTTTGGCCCTACTTTGACAGACTCTGGAAACACCATATATTTT.

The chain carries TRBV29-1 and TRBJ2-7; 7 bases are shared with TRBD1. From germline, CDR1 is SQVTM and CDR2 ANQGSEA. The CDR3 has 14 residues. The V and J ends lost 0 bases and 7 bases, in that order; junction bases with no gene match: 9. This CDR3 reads CSVEDRDRTGEQYF. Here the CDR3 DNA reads TGCAGCGTTGAAGATAGGGACAGAACTGGGGAGCAGTACTTC.

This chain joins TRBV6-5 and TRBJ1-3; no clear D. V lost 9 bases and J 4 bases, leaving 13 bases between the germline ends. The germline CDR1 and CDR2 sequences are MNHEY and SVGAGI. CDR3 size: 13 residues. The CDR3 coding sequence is TGTGCCAGTGTGCAGTCTCTGGGAAACACCATATATTTT. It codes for CASVQSLGNTIYF.

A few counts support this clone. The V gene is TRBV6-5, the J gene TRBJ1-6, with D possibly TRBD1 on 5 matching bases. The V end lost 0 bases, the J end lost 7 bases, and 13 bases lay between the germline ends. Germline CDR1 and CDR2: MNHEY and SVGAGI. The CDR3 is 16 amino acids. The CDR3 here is CASSYSFGGWNSPLHF. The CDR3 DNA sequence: TGTGCCAGCAGTTACTCGTTTGGGGGGTGGAATTCACCCCTCCACTTT.

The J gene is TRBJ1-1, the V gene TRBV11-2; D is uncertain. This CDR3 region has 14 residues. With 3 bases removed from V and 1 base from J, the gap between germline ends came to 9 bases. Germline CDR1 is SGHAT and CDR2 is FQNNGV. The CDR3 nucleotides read TGTGCCAGCAGCTTGTTGGGCCAGAACACTGAAGCTTTCTTT. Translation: CASSLLGQNTEAFF.